This TCR beta chain was captured by sequencing in a study of early T cells in non-severe SARS-CoV-2 infection (dated by TCRdb to the early 2020s). Regarding the research as a whole: Because TCR sequencing relied on bulk RNA taken from unsorted whole blood, pairing of alpha and beta chains was not possible.

The study was a case-control design nested within a healthcare worker cohort in London, UK, with weekly nasopharyngeal swab PCR tests and blood sampling. Healthcare workers were enrolled in the week of the UK lockdown, from 23 to 31 March 2020, and were followed every week for up to 16 weeks. CDR1 and CDR2, per the germline V gene, are SGHVS and FQNEAQ. V is shortened by 5 bases, J by 6 bases, and the region joining them spans 11 bases. There are 13 amino acids in the CDR3, from cysteine to phenylalanine inclusive. The entry retains the CDR3 DNA only, 39 bases that are in frame from base 1. This clonotype was detected ten times or more. Its antigen is currently not known. No qualities accompany the bases; no much larger clone lies one base away. To prepare the library, 5' RACE was applied. Instrument on record: NextSeq 500. To correct for sequencing error and PCR bias, the TCR library protocol tagged individual cDNA molecules with unique molecular identifiers. Sequencing covered both TCR alpha and beta chains, and within each sample the abundances of alpha and beta sequences were tightly co-correlated. Turning to the authors' computational methods: Decombinator V4 was used to perform V gene, J gene and CDR3 annotation of TCR sequences. TCRs were defined as expanded if a significant change between any two time points was detected under a Poisson model with p below 0.0001. TCR abundances were normalised to the total number of TCRs sequenced in each sample and reported as counts per million. MAIT TCRs were defined by TRAV1-2 paired with TRAJ12, TRAJ20 or TRAJ33, and iNKT TCRs by TRAV10 paired with TRAJ18. A search of VDJdb, accessed on 1 November 2021, was run for TCRs annotated to CMV, EBV and SARS-CoV-2, with TCRs annotated for multiple antigens excluded. In TCRdb, the public reads were trimmed at Q25 with fastp and aligned with MiXCR, with productive beta chains retained. Identical CDR3 protein sequences are pooled into one entry, listed with their most common genes and DNA. These V and J calls rely on TCRdb rather than the paper's analysis. This sample is represented by tens of thousands of distinct CDR3 sequences; nearly 6% of them were singletons. Clones ranked in the top ten supply about 8% of the sample.

Paper-wide results and their limitations: Matching against VDJdb was skewed toward anti-spike CD8 responses, likely underestimated virus-specific expansions, and missed private and CD4 specificities.

The sequence joins TRBV7-8 to TRBJ1-5, with the D gene call left open. The clonotype originates from an adult who was a healthcare worker with PCR-confirmed SARS-CoV-2 infection or an uninfected control (not recorded which). Material for sequencing was whole blood. At the DNA level, the sequence is TGTGCCAGCAGCCCGCCTGAGGGTCAGCCCCAGCATTTT. It is translated as CASSPPEGQPQHF.